Below are 31 T cell receptor beta chains sequenced from a single sample in a study of blood T cell repertoires in COVID-19. Generated by immunoSEQ multiplex PCR, the TCRdb table keeps only in-frame clones and is missing some. Among about 400,000 clones, around 89% were seen once, and the ten largest hold over 1%. Material: peripheral blood. All receptors derive from a man aged 35 to 55 with acute or convalescent COVID-19.

The rearrangement joins TRBV27 to TRBJ2-7; D perhaps matches TRBD1 (6 bases). The V end was cut by 6 bases, the J end by 5 bases, with 14 bases between. The CDR3 runs 13 residues. Germline loops: CDR1 MNHEY, CDR2 SMNVEV (reference sequence). The DNA of the CDR3 is TGTGCCAGCAGACTTCAGGGGAACAACGAGCAGTACTTC. Its protein product is CASRLQGNNEQYF.

The chain combines TRBV19 with TRBJ2-3; a weak D match, TRBD2 (5 bases). V was shortened by 5 bases and J by 0 bases, with 15 bases between the two germline ends. The CDR3 totals 16 residues. Germline CDR1 LNHDA, CDR2 SQIVND (reference sequence). CDR3 nucleotide sequence: TGTGCCAGTAGTCCGCGCCGGGGTTCTAGCACAGATACGCAGTATTTT. Translated: CASSPRRGSSTDTQYF.

V and J are TRBV4-1 and TRBJ2-5, with D tentatively TRBD2 (5 bases). Germline V gene data show CDR1 as MGHRA and CDR2 as YSYEKL. The CDR3 has 16 residues. V was pared by 0 bases and J by 2 bases, with 13 bases between. The CDR3 loop is CASSQDRGQVQETQYF. The DNA for the CDR3 is TGCGCCAGCAGCCAAGATAGAGGGCAGGTTCAAGAGACCCAGTACTTC.

The rearrangement links TRBV5-1 to TRBJ2-1; 9 bases map to TRBD2. The junction had 4 bases not matched to a gene; V was cut back by 1 base and J by 5 bases. The CDR3 contains 15 residues. Germline-derived CDR1 and CDR2 are SGHRS and YFSETQ. CDR3: CASSLRREGNNEQFF. Written as DNA, the CDR3 is TGCGCCAGCAGCTTGCGGCGGGAGGGGAACAATGAGCAGTTCTTC.

Concerning this clone: The identical CDR3 is also encoded by other nucleotide sequences in the sample. This chain joins TRBV7-9 and TRBJ1-1, with 7 nucleotides matching TRBD1. Trimming at V came to 3 bases and at J to 4 bases, leaving 2 bases not matched to a gene. CDR1 is SEHNR and CDR2 is FQNEAQ in the germline V gene (reference sequence). There are 13 residues in the CDR3. Here the CDR3 DNA reads TGTGCCAGCAGCTTGCAGGGGGGCACTGAAGCTTTCTTT. Protein product: CASSLQGGTEAFF.

The chain employs TRBV5-1 and TRBJ1-2; a possible D gene is TRBD1 (5 bases). Trimming took off 3 bases at V and 7 bases at J, with 13 bases between the two ends. This CDR3 region has 13 residues. Germline CDR1 reads SGHRS; CDR2 reads YFSETQ. The CDR3 DNA is TGCGCCAGCAGCTCTCGGGGGGTAGGTGGCTACACCTTC. The encoded protein is CASSSRGVGGYTF. The full variable domain, completed using reference TRBV5-1 and TRBJ1-2, is KAGVTQTPRYLIKTRGQQVTLSCSPISGHRSVSWYQQTPGQGLQFLFEYFSETQRNKGNFPGRFSGRQFSNSRSEMNVSTLELGDSALYLCASSSRGVGGYTFGSGTRLTVV.

The genes are TRBV19 and TRBJ1-1; D perhaps matches TRBD1 (5 bases). Germline-derived CDR1 and CDR2 are LNHDA and SQIVND (reference sequence). This CDR3 region has 15 residues. Trimming left V 4 bases short and J 6 bases short, with 18 bases between. The CDR3 bases are TGTGCCAGTAGTAGCGCAGGGCGACTGGACGCTGAAGCTTTCTTT. Its protein is CASSSAGRLDAEAFF.

CDR3 nucleotide sequence: TGTGCCAGTAGTATAGATACAGGGACCTACAATGAGCAGTTCTTC. This encodes CASSIDTGTYNEQFF. V gene TRBV19 combines with J gene TRBJ2-1; maybe TRBD1 (6 bases). CDR1 is LNHDA, CDR2 SQIVND, per germline (reference sequence). The CDR3 contains 15 residues. V was clipped by 0 bases and J by 2 bases, with 8 bases between them. The full variable domain, in which reference TRBV19 and TRBJ2-1 provide the parts outside the CDR3, is DGGITQSPKYLFRKEGQNVTLSCEQNLNHDAMYWYRQDPGQGLRLIYYSQIVNDFQKGDIAEGYSVSREKKESFPLTVTSAQKNPTAFYLCASSIDTGTYNEQFFGPGTRLTVL.

This clone has a handful of counts. The chain has TRBV2 and TRBJ2-7; 8 positions agree with TRBD2. The germline V gene has CDR1 SNHLY and CDR2 FYNNEI. The CDR3 runs to 15 residues. With 2 bases clipped from V and 2 bases from J, the junction kept 5 bases outside the gene matches. CDR3 nucleotide sequence: TGTGCCAGCAGTGAAATAGGGGGACTAGCCTACGAGCAGTACTTC. Translated, it gives CASSEIGGLAYEQYF.

The chain joins TRBV27 to TRBJ1-2; no clear D gene. The CDR3 is 13 amino acids. In germline, CDR1 is MNHEY, CDR2 SMNVEV (reference sequence). V lost 2 bases and J lost 8, with 12 bases in between. CDR3 region: CASSLRRSGGYTF. The CDR3 DNA reads as TGTGCCAGCAGTTTACGCAGATCCGGGGGCTACACCTTC.

This clone came up once. The chain combines TRBV6-6 with TRBJ2-7; D perhaps matches TRBD2 (6 bases). This CDR3 has 15 amino acids. Germline CDR1 is MNHNY and CDR2 is SVGAGI (reference sequence). Trimming removed 2 bases from V and 4 bases from J, with 15 bases in between. CDR3 residues: CASSYGVAENYEQYF. The CDR3 DNA reads as TGTGCCAGCAGTTACGGGGTAGCGGAAAATTACGAGCAGTACTTC.

J is TRBJ2-1 and V is TRBV18; TRBD2 matches 12 bases. J was trimmed by 4 bases and V by 6 bases; bases with no gene match: 1. The CDR3 extends over 14 amino acids. Germline lookup yields CDR1 KGHSH and CDR2 LQKENI. The CDR3 nucleotides are TGTGCCAGCTCGACTAGCGGGAGATACAATGAGCAGTTCTTC. Residues: CASSTSGRYNEQFF.

The chain couples TRBV18 to TRBJ2-5; D gene uncertain. This CDR3 spans 13 amino acids. Germline assignment: CDR1 KGHSH and CDR2 LQKENI. V lost 8 bases to trimming and J lost 5 bases, with 15 bases between them. CDR3 nucleotide sequence: TGTGCCAGCACCACCGCCGGTTCGGAGACCCAGTACTTC. Encoded protein: CASTTAGSETQYF.

This rearrangement joins TRBV19 to TRBJ2-4, with TRBD1 matching over 9 bases. There are 18 residues in the CDR3. Germline V gene sequence: CDR1 LNHDA, CDR2 SQIVND (reference sequence). Germline trimming cut 6 bases from V and 1 base from J; bases unmatched to any gene: 13. The CDR3 is CASSDITGGAGAKNIQYF. DNA for the CDR3: TGTGCCAGTAGCGATATCACAGGGGGCGCGGGGGCCAAAAACATTCAGTACTTC. The entire variable domain, with the rest obtained from reference TRBV19 and TRBJ2-4, is as follows: DGGITQSPKYLFRKEGQNVTLSCEQNLNHDAMYWYRQDPGQGLRLIYYSQIVNDFQKGDIAEGYSVSREKKESFPLTVTSAQKNPTAFYLCASSDITGGAGAKNIQYFGAGTRLSVL.

The CDR3 is CASSIGGRTYGYTF. In DNA form, the CDR3 reads TGTGCCAGTAGTATCGGGGGGCGCACCTATGGCTACACCTTC. The gene calls are TRBV19 and TRBJ1-2; D possibly corresponds to TRBD1 (6 bases). Trimming cost V 3 bases and J 4 bases, with 12 bases left between them. Germline CDR1 LNHDA, CDR2 SQIVND (reference sequence). This CDR3 region has 14 residues. The full variable domain, its missing parts supplied by reference TRBV19 and TRBJ1-2, is DGGITQSPKYLFRKEGQNVTLSCEQNLNHDAMYWYRQDPGQGLRLIYYSQIVNDFQKGDIAEGYSVSREKKESFPLTVTSAQKNPTAFYLCASSIGGRTYGYTFGSGTRLTVV.

The chain has TRBV5-1 and TRBJ2-2; TRBD2 agrees at 7 bases. Germline assignment: CDR1 SGHRS and CDR2 YFSETQ. The ends lost 4 bases at V and 7 bases at J; junction bases unmatched: 10. This CDR3 is built from 15 residues. For the CDR3, the DNA is TGCGCCAGCAGCGCCCCCGGGACTACTATCGGGGAGCTGTTTTTT. The encoded protein is CASSAPGTTIGELFF.

The chain links TRBV7-9 to TRBJ1-1; D not resolved. V lost 1 base, J lost 3 bases, and 9 bases lay in between. Per the germline V gene, CDR1 is SEHNR and CDR2 is FQNEAQ (reference sequence). The CDR3 is made up of 14 amino acids. The CDR3 loop reads CASSLESVYTEAFF. For the CDR3, the DNA is TGTGCCAGCAGCTTAGAGTCAGTGTACACTGAAGCTTTCTTT.

The chain uses TRBV6-6 and TRBJ2-3; D unclear. The CDR3 spans 15 residues. Germline assignment: CDR1 MNHNY and CDR2 SVGAGI (reference sequence). The germline V and J ends were trimmed by 6 bases and 0 bases, with 13 bases remaining between them. The CDR3 region has the DNA TGTGCCAGCAGGACACAGATTTACAGCACAGATACGCAGTATTTT. It specifies CASRTQIYSTDTQYF.

The V call is TRBV2, the J call TRBJ1-2; TRBD1 aligns across 10 bases. V shed 6 bases and J 4 bases; nucleotides not matched to a gene: 5. Per the germline V gene, CDR1 is SNHLY and CDR2 is FYNNEI. This CDR3 has 14 residues. The CDR3 DNA sequence: TGTGCCAGCAGGCGACAGGGGGCCGGCTATGGCTACACCTTC. This translates into CASRRQGAGYGYTF.

V and J are TRBV25-1 and TRBJ1-5, with TRBD1 matching 8 bases. CDR3 length: 12 amino acids. Germline V gene lookup returns CDR1 MGHDK and CDR2 SYGVNS. V shed 7 bases and J 6 bases; nucleotides not matched to a gene: 2. The CDR3 protein is CASTGGCQPQHF. In DNA form, the CDR3 reads TGTGCCAGCACAGGGGGCTGTCAGCCCCAGCATTTT.

The rearrangement links TRBV5-4 to TRBJ2-1; TRBD1 matches at 7 bases. This CDR3 contains 14 residues. From germline, CDR1 is SGHNT and CDR2 YYREEE (reference sequence). J gave up 1 base and V 4 bases, and 2 bases lay outside the gene matches. In DNA, the CDR3 is TGTGCCAGCAGCATCAGGGGGTCCTACAATGAGCAGTTCTTC. It codes for CASSIRGSYNEQFF.

V gene TRBV9 combines with J gene TRBJ2-7, with 13 positions matching TRBD2. The CDR3 loop spans 15 amino acids. CDR1 and CDR2 from the germline V gene are SGDLS and YYNGEE. V was pared by 4 bases and J by 3 bases, with 4 bases of the junction left unmatched. The DNA of the CDR3 is TGTGCCAGCAGCAAGGGGACTAGCGGGATCTACGAGCAGTACTTC. Protein product: CASSKGTSGIYEQYF. Full variable domain (remainder filled in from reference TRBV9 and TRBJ2-7): DSGVTQTPKHLITATGQRVTLRCSPRSGDLSVYWYQQSLDQGLQFLIQYYNGEERAKGNILERFSAQQFPDLHSELNLSSLELGDSALYFCASSKGTSGIYEQYFGPGTRLTVT.

This rearrangement joins TRBV5-4 to TRBJ2-3; possible D gene TRBD1, 5 bases. Trimming left V 10 bases short and J 1 base short, with 13 bases between. Germline V CDR1 and CDR2: SGHNT, YYREEE (reference sequence). The CDR3 sequence is 13 residues long. CDR3 loop: CAARIQGTDTQYF. CDR3 coding DNA: TGTGCCGCCAGGATACAGGGCACAGATACGCAGTATTTT. Combining the CDR3 with reference TRBV5-4 and TRBJ2-3 gives the whole variable domain ETGVTQSPTHLIKTRGQQVTLRCSSQSGHNTVSWYQQALGQGPQFIFQYYREEENGRGNFPPRFSGLQFPNYSSELNVNALELDDSALYLCAARIQGTDTQYFGPGTRLTVL.

The chain carries TRBV7-8 and TRBJ2-5; 9 bases align to TRBD2. Germline CDR1 is SGHVS and CDR2 is FQNEAQ. The CDR3 runs 17 residues. Unmatched junction bases numbered 15, after V lost 3 bases and J lost 7 bases. The CDR3 DNA sequence: TGTGCCAGCAGCTTGCGGGGGGGCCGTATGTTGTCGGTGACCCAGTACTTC. Residues: CASSLRGGRMLSVTQYF.

The chain is built from TRBV5-5 and TRBJ1-2, with a tentative D call TRBD1 (6 bases). Trimming removed 4 bases from V and 2 bases from J, with 12 bases in between. There are 14 residues in the CDR3. Germline V gene sequence: CDR1 SGHKS, CDR2 YYEKEE (reference sequence). CDR3 nucleotide sequence: TGTGCCAGCAGCAGGCCAACAGGGAACTATGGCTACACCTTC. This codes for CASSRPTGNYGYTF.

The chain couples TRBV27 to TRBJ1-6, with 7 bases fitting TRBD1. V was clipped by 6 bases and J by 10 bases; unmatched bases: 9. The CDR3 totals 14 residues. Per the germline V gene, CDR1 is MNHEY and CDR2 is SMNVEV (reference sequence). CDR3 DNA sequence: TGTGCCAGCAGCGAAACAGGGGCAGGCTCACCCCTCCACTTT. Protein sequence: CASSETGAGSPLHF.

The chain uses TRBV27 and TRBJ1-5; D gene ambiguous. The germline CDR1 and CDR2 sequences are MNHEY and SMNVEV (reference sequence). The CDR3 sequence is 11 residues long. V was pared by 3 bases and J by 14 bases, with 11 bases between. CDR3 in DNA: TGTGCCAGCAGTTTGGACGGGGTAGAGCATTTT. It encodes CASSLDGVEHF.

This clone was recorded only once. This chain joins TRBV27 and TRBJ2-7, with a tentative D call TRBD1 (5 bases). The germline CDR1 and CDR2 sequences are MNHEY and SMNVEV (reference sequence). With 5 bases removed from V and 7 bases from J, the gap between germline ends came to 27 bases. The length of the CDR3 is 17 residues. CDR3 in DNA: TGTGCCAGCAGTCCAACCTACCGCCAGGGTTCTTGGGGTGAGCAGTACTTC. Protein product: CASSPTYRQGSWGEQYF.

This chain connects TRBV19 to TRBJ1-6; TRBD1 aligns across 8 bases. J gave up 9 bases and V 6 bases, and 10 bases lay outside the gene matches. Per the germline V gene, CDR1 is LNHDA and CDR2 is SQIVND (reference sequence). This CDR3 comprises 15 residues. In nucleotides, the CDR3 is TGTGCCAGTAGAGAACTATTCAGGGGGCGTTCACCCCTCCACTTT. Its translation is CASRELFRGRSPLHF.

The rearrangement links TRBV6-5 to TRBJ2-7, with 10 nucleotides matching TRBD1. The ends lost 5 bases at V and 1 base at J; junction bases unmatched: 5. CDR1 is MNHEY, CDR2 SVGAGI, per germline. CDR3 length: 15 residues. The CDR3 loop reads CASSQDRGSSYEQYF. The DNA of the CDR3 is TGTGCCAGCAGTCAGGACAGGGGGTCATCCTACGAGCAGTACTTC.

As concerns this clone: Other DNA sequences in this specimen translate into the identical CDR3. The chain combines TRBV15 with TRBJ2-2; possible D gene TRBD1, 5 bases. CDR1 LNHNV and CDR2 YYDKDF come from the germline V gene (reference sequence). The V gene lost 1 base and the J gene lost 1 base, with 7 bases spanning the gap. CDR3 length equals 15 residues. CDR3 amino acids: CATSRVTGNTGELFF. The CDR3 nucleotides read TGTGCCACCAGCAGAGTTACAGGGAACACCGGGGAGCTGTTTTTT.